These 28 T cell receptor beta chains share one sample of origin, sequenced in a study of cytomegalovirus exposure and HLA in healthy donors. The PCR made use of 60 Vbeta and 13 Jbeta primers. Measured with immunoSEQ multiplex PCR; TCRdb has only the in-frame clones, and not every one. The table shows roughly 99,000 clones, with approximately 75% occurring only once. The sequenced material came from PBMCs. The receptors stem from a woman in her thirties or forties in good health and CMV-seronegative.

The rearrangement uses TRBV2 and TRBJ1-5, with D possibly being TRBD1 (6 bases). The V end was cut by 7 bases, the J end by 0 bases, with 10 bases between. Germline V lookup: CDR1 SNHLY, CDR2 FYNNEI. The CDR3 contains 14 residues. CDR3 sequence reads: CASTRGNSNQPQHF. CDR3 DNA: TGTGCCAGCACTAGGGGGAATAGCAATCAGCCCCAGCATTTT.

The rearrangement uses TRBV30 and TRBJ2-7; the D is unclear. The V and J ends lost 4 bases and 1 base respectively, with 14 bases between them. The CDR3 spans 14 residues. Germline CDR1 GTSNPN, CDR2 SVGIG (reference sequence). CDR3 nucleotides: TGTGCCTGGACTGTACGGTCCAGGTCCTACGAGCAGTACTTC. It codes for CAWTVRSRSYEQYF. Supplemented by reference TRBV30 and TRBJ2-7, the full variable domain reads SQTIHQWPATLVQPVGSPLSLECTVEGTSNPNLYWYRQAAGRGLQLLFYSVGIGQISSEVPQNLSASRPQDRQFILSSKKLLLSDSGFYLCAWTVRSRSYEQYFGPGTRLTVT.

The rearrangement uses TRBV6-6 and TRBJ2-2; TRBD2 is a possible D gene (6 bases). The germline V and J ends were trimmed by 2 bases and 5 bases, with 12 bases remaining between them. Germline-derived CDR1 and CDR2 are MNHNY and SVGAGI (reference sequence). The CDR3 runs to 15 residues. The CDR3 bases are TGTGCCAGCAGTTACCTCCCCGGGGGAACCGGGGAGCTGTTTTTT. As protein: CASSYLPGGTGELFF.

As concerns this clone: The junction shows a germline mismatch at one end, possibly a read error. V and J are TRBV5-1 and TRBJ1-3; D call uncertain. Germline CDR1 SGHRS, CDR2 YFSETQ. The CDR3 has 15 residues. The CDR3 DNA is TGCGCCAGCAGGCCTCTCGGGTCGTCTGGAAACGCCATATATTTT. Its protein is CASRPLGSSGNAIYF.

CDR3 loop: CAISQGTGVEETQYF. The CDR3 DNA follows: TGTGCCATCAGCCAGGGTACAGGGGTAGAAGAGACCCAGTACTTC. The J gene is TRBJ2-5, the V gene TRBV10-3; 7 nucleotides match TRBD1. The V gene end was trimmed by 6 bases and the J gene end by 3 bases; junction bases not matched to a gene: 10. From germline, CDR1 is ENHRY and CDR2 SYGVKD. The CDR3 loop spans 15 amino acids.

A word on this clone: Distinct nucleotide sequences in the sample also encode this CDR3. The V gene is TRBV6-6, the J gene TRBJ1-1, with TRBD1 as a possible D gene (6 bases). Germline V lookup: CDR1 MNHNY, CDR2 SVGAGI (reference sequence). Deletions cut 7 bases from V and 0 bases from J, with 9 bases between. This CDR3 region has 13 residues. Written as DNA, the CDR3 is TGTGCCAGCACGGACAGTATGAACACTGAAGCTTTCTTT. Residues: CASTDSMNTEAFF.

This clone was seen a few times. The CDR3 DNA follows: TGTGCCAGTAGCCCCGACAGGGTTCGGAACGAGCAGTACTTC. Residues: CASSPDRVRNEQYF. The chain couples TRBV19 to TRBJ2-7, with 7 nucleotides matching TRBD1. This CDR3 comprises 14 residues. Germline trimming cut 6 bases from V and 5 bases from J; bases unmatched to any gene: 10. Germline CDR1 is LNHDA and CDR2 is SQIVND (reference sequence).

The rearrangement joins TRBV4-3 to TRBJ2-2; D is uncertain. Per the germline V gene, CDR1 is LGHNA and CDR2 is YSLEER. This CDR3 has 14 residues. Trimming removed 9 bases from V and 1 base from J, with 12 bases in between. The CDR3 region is CASGGPLNTGELFF. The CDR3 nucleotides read TGCGCCAGTGGCGGTCCTTTGAACACCGGGGAGCTGTTTTTT.

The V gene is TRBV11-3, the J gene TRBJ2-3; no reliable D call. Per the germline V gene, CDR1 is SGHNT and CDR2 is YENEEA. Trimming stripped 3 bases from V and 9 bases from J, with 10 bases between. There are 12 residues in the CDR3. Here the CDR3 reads CASSLTTDTQYF. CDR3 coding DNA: TGTGCCAGCAGCTTGACGACTGACACGCAGTATTTT.

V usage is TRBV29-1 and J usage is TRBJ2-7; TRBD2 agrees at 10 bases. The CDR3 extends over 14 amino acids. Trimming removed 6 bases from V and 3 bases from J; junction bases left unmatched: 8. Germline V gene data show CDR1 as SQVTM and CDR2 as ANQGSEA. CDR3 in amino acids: CSVYIAGGNYEQYF. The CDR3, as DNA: TGCAGCGTCTATATAGCGGGGGGTAACTACGAGCAGTACTTC.

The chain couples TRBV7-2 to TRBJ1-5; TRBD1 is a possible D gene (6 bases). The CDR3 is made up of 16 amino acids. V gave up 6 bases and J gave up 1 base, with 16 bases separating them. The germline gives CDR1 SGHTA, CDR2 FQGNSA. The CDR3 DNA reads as TGTGCCAGCAGTTACAGGGACGGACGAAGCAATCAGCCCCAGCATTTT. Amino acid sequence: CASSYRDGRSNQPQHF. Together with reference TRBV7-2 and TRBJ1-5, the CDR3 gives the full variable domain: GAGVSQSPSNKVTEKGKDVELRCDPISGHTALYWYRQSLGQGLEFLIYFQGNSAPDKSGLPSDRFSAERTGGSVSTLTIQRTQQEDSAVYLCASSYRDGRSNQPQHFGDGTRLSIL.

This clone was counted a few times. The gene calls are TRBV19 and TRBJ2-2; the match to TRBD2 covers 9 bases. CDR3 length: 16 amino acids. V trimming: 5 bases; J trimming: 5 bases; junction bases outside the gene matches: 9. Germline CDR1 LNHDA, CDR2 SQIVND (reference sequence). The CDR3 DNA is TGTGCCAGTAGTGAAACAGCGGGGGGAGTAACCGGGGAGCTGTTTTTT. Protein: CASSETAGGVTGELFF.

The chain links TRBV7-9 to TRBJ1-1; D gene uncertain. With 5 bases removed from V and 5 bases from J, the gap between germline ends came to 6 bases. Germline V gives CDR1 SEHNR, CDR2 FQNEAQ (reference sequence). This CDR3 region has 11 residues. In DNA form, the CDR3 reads TGTGCCAGCAGCGCCGGGACTGAAGCTTTCTTT. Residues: CASSAGTEAFF. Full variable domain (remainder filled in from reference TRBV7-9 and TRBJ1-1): DTGVSQNPRHKITKRGQNVTFRCDPISEHNRLYWYRQTLGQGPEFLTYFQNEAQLEKSRLLSDRFSAERPKGSFSTLEIQRTEQGDSAMYLCASSAGTEAFFGQGTRLTVV.

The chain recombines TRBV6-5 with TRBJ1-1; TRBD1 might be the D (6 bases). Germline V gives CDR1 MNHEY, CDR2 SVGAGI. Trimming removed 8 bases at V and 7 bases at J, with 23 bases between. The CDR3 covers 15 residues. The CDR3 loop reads CASHRDTAAPDEAFF. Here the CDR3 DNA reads TGTGCCAGCCACCGGGACACCGCAGCCCCAGATGAAGCTTTCTTT.

The CDR3 nucleotides read TGCGCCAGCAGCTTTCGGACTACCATCACCGGGGAGCTGTTTTTT. Amino acid sequence: CASSFRTTITGELFF. This rearrangement joins TRBV5-1 to TRBJ2-2, with a possible D match to TRBD2 (6 bases). V was shortened by 2 bases and J by 4 bases, with 12 bases between the two germline ends. This CDR3 contains 15 residues. Germline CDR1 SGHRS, CDR2 YFSETQ.

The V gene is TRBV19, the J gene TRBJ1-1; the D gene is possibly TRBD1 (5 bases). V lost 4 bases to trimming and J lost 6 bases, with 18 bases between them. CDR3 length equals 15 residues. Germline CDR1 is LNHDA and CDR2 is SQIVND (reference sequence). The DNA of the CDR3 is TGTGCCAGTAGTACGGGGACTGGTCGGAGTTCTGAAGCTTTCTTT. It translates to CASSTGTGRSSEAFF.

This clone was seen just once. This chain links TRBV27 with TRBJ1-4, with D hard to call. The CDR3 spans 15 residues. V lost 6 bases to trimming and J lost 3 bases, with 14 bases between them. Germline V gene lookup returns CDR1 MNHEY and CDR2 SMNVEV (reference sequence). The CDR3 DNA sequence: TGTGCCAGCAGGAAGACATTTGCACCTAATGAAAAACTGTTTTTT. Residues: CASRKTFAPNEKLFF.

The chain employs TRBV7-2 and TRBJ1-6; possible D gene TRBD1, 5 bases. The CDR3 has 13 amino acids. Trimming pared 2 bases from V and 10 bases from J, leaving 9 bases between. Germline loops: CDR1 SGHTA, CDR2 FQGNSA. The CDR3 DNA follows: TGTGCCAGCAGCTTATTAGGGGTCTCACCCCTCCACTTT. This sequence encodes CASSLLGVSPLHF. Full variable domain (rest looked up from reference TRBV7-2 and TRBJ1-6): GAGVSQSPSNKVTEKGKDVELRCDPISGHTALYWYRQSLGQGLEFLIYFQGNSAPDKSGLPSDRFSAERTGGSVSTLTIQRTQQEDSAVYLCASSLLGVSPLHFGNGTRLTVT.

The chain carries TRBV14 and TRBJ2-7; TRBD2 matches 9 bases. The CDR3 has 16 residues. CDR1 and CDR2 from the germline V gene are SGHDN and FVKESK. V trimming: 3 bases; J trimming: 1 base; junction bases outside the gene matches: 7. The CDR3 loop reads CASSHLSGGTSYEQYF. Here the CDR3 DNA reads TGTGCCAGCAGCCATCTAAGCGGGGGGACGTCCTACGAGCAGTACTTC.

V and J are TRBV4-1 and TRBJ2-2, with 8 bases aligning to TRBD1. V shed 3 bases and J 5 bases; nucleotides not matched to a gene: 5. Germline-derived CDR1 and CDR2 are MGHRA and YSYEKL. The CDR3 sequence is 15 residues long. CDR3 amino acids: CASSQGQERTGELFF. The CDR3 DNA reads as TGCGCCAGCAGCCAGGGACAGGAAAGGACCGGGGAGCTGTTTTTT.

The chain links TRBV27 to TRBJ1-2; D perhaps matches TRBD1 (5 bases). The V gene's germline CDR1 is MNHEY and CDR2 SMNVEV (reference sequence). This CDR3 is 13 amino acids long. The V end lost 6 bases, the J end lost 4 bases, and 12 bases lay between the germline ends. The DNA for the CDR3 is TGTGCCAGCAGCCGGGCCGGGGGCTATGGCTACACCTTC. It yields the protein CASSRAGGYGYTF.

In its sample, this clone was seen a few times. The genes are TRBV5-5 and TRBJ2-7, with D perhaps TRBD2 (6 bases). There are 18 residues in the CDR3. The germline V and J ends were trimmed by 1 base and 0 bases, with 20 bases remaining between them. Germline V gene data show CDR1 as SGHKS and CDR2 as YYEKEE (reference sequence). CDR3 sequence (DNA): TGTGCCAGCAGCTTGTACGGGGGAACATCCGCCTCCTCCTACGAGCAGTACTTC. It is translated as CASSLYGGTSASSYEQYF.

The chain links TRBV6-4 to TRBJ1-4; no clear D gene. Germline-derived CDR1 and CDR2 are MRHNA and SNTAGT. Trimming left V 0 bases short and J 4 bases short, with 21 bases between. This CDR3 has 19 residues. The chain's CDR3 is CASSDSPATLVPLNEKLFF. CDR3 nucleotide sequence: TGTGCCAGCAGTGACTCTCCTGCCACTCTCGTCCCACTTAATGAAAAACTGTTTTTT.

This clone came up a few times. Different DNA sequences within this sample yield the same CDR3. The CDR3 protein is CASSPGQTYEQYF. DNA of the CDR3: TGTGCCAGCTCACCAGGACAAACCTACGAGCAGTACTTC. The J gene is TRBJ2-7, the V gene TRBV18, with D maybe TRBD1 (5 bases). Trimming cost V 2 bases and J 2 bases, with 7 bases left between them. The CDR3 loop spans 13 amino acids. Germline loops: CDR1 KGHSH, CDR2 LQKENI.

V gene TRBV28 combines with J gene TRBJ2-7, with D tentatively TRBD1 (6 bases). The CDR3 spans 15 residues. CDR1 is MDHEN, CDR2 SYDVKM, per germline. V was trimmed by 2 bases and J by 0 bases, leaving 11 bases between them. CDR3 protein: CASSLRQVGSYEQYF. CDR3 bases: TGTGCCAGCAGTTTAAGACAGGTCGGCTCCTACGAGCAGTACTTC.

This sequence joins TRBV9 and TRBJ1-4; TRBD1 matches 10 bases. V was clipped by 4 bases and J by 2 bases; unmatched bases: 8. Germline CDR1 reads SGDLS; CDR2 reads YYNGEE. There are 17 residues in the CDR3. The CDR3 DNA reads TGTGCCAGCAGCCCGACAGGGGGCGCAGCTACTAATGAAAAACTGTTTTTT. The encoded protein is CASSPTGGAATNEKLFF.

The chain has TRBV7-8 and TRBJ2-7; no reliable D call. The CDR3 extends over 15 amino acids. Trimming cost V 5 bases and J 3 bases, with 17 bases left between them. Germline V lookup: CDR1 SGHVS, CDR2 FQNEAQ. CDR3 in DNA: TGTGCCAGCAGCCTACCCAATCGCCGTGGCTACGAGCAGTACTTC. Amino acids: CASSLPNRRGYEQYF.

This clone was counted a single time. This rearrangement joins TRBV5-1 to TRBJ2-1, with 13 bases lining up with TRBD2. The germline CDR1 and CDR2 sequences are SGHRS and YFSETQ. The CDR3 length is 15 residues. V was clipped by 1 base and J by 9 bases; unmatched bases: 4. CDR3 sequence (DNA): TGCGCCAGCAGCTTGACTAGCGGGGGGGCCTTTGAGCAGTTCTTC. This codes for CASSLTSGGAFEQFF.